These 7 T cell receptor beta chains originate from one sample sequenced in a study of CD8+ T cells in alopecia areata. Noted treatment: oral pan-JAK inhibitor, 5-10 mg twice daily. Following RNA extraction, reverse transcription yielded cDNA that acted as the sequencing template. Profiled with immunoSEQ multiplex PCR; TCRdb holds only in-frame clones, not every one. Of around 270,000 clones in the sample, 58% were seen once. Sequences were derived from CD4+ T cells sorted from blood, sampled at week 24, from a patient treated with tofacitinib. These receptors were taken from a human donor with alopecia areata.

This clone was picked up a small number of times. The rearrangement links TRBV29-1 to TRBJ1-3; no firm D call. CDR1 is SQVTM, CDR2 ANQGSEA, per germline. Trimming took off 4 bases at V and 8 bases at J, with 6 bases between the two ends. The CDR3 is 10 amino acids. In nucleotides, the CDR3 is TGCAGCGTTGGTGAAGACACCATATATTTT. It specifies CSVGEDTIYF.

This sequence joins TRBV4-1 and TRBJ2-7; D possibly matches TRBD1 or TRBD2 (5 bases each). The CDR3 is 18 residues long. Germline V gene lookup returns CDR1 MGHRA and CDR2 YSYEKL. Trimming stripped 4 bases from V and 3 bases from J, with 25 bases between. CDR3: CASSPSREGAASLYEQYF. In nucleotides, the CDR3 is TGCGCCAGCAGCCCCTCCCGGGAAGGGGCCGCCTCCCTCTACGAGCAGTACTTC.

The chain employs TRBV23-1 and TRBJ2-7; no clear D gene. TRBV23-1 is placed among ORFs of uncertain function. The CDR3 is made up of 15 amino acids. Trimming shortened V by 1 base and J by 2 bases, and 12 bases separated the two germline ends. The CDR3 DNA is TGCGCCAGCAGTCAATGGGCCGGTGCCCCCTACGAGCAGTACTTC. This gives the protein CASSQWAGAPYEQYF.

The rearrangement links TRBV27 to TRBJ1-1; TRBD1 is a possible D gene (6 bases). The CDR3 extends over 14 amino acids. The V gene's germline CDR1 is MNHEY and CDR2 SMNVEV (reference sequence). V was cut by 6 bases and J by 5 bases, with 16 bases left in between. CDR3: CASSSGVGGTEAFF. The CDR3 DNA is TGTGCCAGCAGCTCAGGGGTTGGGGGAACTGAAGCTTTCTTT.

The chain is built from TRBV6-1 and TRBJ1-5; D perhaps matches TRBD1 (5 bases). V was trimmed by 4 bases and J by 5 bases, leaving 9 bases between them. This CDR3 spans 13 amino acids. CDR1 and CDR2 (germline): MNHNS, SASEGT. The DNA of the CDR3 is TGTGCCAGCAGTGTCACAGGAGATCAGCCCCAGCATTTT. This codes for CASSVTGDQPQHF.

This chain connects TRBV9 to TRBJ2-6; 8 bases align to TRBD1. The junction had 5 bases not matched to a gene; V was cut back by 0 bases and J by 0 bases. CDR3 length equals 18 residues. From germline, CDR1 is SGDLS and CDR2 YYNGEE. CDR3 region: CASSVGQGARSGANVLTF. The CDR3 nucleotides are TGTGCCAGCAGCGTAGGGCAGGGGGCTCGCTCTGGGGCCAACGTCCTGACTTTC. The full variable domain, rest sourced from reference TRBV9 and TRBJ2-6, is DSGVTQTPKHLITATGQRVTLRCSPRSGDLSVYWYQQSLDQGLQFLIQYYNGEERAKGNILERFSAQQFPDLHSELNLSSLELGDSALYFCASSVGQGARSGANVLTFGAGSRLTVL.

The rearrangement joins TRBV11-2 to TRBJ1-6, with 8 bases aligning to TRBD1. Unmatched junction bases numbered 4, after V lost 8 bases and J lost 10 bases. The CDR3 spans 12 residues. Per germline, CDR1 SGHAT and CDR2 FQNNGV. The DNA of the CDR3 is TGTGCCAGCTCGGACAGGGTCTCACCCCTCCACTTT. It is translated as CASSDRVSPLHF.